This T cell receptor (beta chain) emerged from a study of blood T cell repertoires in COVID-19. Study as a whole: Acute-phase and convalescent COVID-19 samples originated in the United States, Italy and Spain. The cDNA or gDNA used as material had been derived from T cells, B-cell-depleted T cells, or PBMCs.

A remark on this clone: Compared with germline, one end of the junction differs, possibly owing to a read error.

In the source study's methods: Reference gene primer amplification yielded estimated nucleated cell counts. Libraries were prepared by immunoSEQ multiplex PCR; TCRdb keeps only in-frame clonotypes and omits some of them. The DNA gave D and trimming, while V, J and clone size come from that table. The table includes 90,000 to 120,000 clones, roughly 90% detected once. Germline CDR1 is KGHDR and CDR2 is SFDVKD. The CDR3 length is 14 residues. Sequenced material: peripheral blood. The V call is TRBV24-1, the J call TRBJ2-5; unclear D gene. The source is a man aged 60 to 75 with acute or convalescent COVID-19. The CDR3 loop reads CVTSDLVSGETQYF. CDR3 nucleotides: TGTGTCACCAGTGATTTAGTTTCCGGGGAGACCCAGTACTTC.